The 23 T cell receptor beta chains given below trace back to one sample, sequenced in a study of cytomegalovirus exposure and HLA in healthy donors. Here immunoSEQ multiplex PCR was the method, and the copy in TCRdb shows in-frame clones only, minus some. The repertoire holds fewer than 250,000 clones, around 87% seen once, with about 3% in the top ten. The specimen was PBMCs. These receptors came from a man between 18 and 29 years old in good health and CMV-seronegative.

This clone was observed a few times. CDR3 residues: CASSEAQRESSEQFF. The DNA of the CDR3 is TGTGCCAGCAGTGAAGCCCAGCGGGAGTCTAGCGAGCAGTTCTTC. This sequence joins TRBV6-1 and TRBJ2-1; TRBD2 matches 8 bases. The J segment lost 10 bases and the V segment lost 0 bases, leaving 8 bases of the junction unmatched. Germline V gene lookup returns CDR1 MNHNS and CDR2 SASEGT. This CDR3 is 15 amino acids long.

The V call is TRBV7-6, the J call TRBJ2-1; TRBD1 agrees at 7 bases. CDR3 length: 16 amino acids. V was clipped by 1 base and J by 2 bases; unmatched bases: 5. Germline V CDR1 and CDR2: SGHVS, FNYEAQ. CDR3 in amino acids: CASSLEGAKPYNEQFF. CDR3 DNA sequence: TGTGCCAGCAGCTTAGAGGGGGCGAAACCCTACAATGAGCAGTTCTTC.

The chain joins TRBV30 to TRBJ2-1; tentatively, D is TRBD2 (6 bases). V was trimmed by 2 bases and J by 9 bases, leaving 14 bases between them. The CDR3 sequence is 13 residues long. CDR1 and CDR2 (germline): GTSNPN, SVGIG (reference sequence). CDR3 sequence (DNA): TGTGCCTGGAGTCGGGACCGGGGGACTGAGCAGTTCTTC. It translates to CAWSRDRGTEQFF. The full variable domain, in which reference TRBV30 and TRBJ2-1 provide the parts outside the CDR3, is SQTIHQWPATLVQPVGSPLSLECTVEGTSNPNLYWYRQAAGRGLQLLFYSVGIGQISSEVPQNLSASRPQDRQFILSSKKLLLSDSGFYLCAWSRDRGTEQFFGPGTRLTVL.

This clone showed up just a few times. This chain uses TRBV7-9 with TRBJ1-2, with 7 bases lining up with TRBD1. Trimming cost V 4 bases and J 4 bases; bases outside gene matches: 3. Looked up from germline, CDR1 is SEHNR and CDR2 is FQNEAQ (reference sequence). This CDR3 has 13 amino acids. CDR3 nucleotide sequence: TGTGCCAGCAGCTCCCGACAGGGCTATGGCTACACCTTC. Translation: CASSSRQGYGYTF.

The chain has TRBV10-3 and TRBJ2-1; TRBD2 matches 8 bases. The CDR3 consists of 15 residues. V lost 4 bases and J lost 9; bases outside the gene matches: 11. Germline V CDR1 and CDR2: ENHRY, SYGVKD. CDR3 amino acids: CAISGLAGSPGEQFF. Here the CDR3 DNA reads TGTGCCATCAGTGGGTTAGCGGGAAGTCCTGGTGAGCAGTTCTTC.

The CDR3 nucleotides are TGTGCCAGCAGTTCTCGACAGGGGGCGGCTCCGCTCTCTGAAAAACTGTTTTTT. It specifies CASSSRQGAAPLSEKLFF. J is TRBJ1-4 and V is TRBV28; TRBD1 agrees at 10 bases. The CDR3 covers 18 residues. Germline-derived CDR1 and CDR2 are MDHEN and SYDVKM. The junction had 15 bases not matched to a gene; V was cut back by 4 bases and J by 7 bases.

The chain is built from TRBV9 and TRBJ1-6, with D unclear. Trimming took 4 bases from V and 9 from J, leaving 11 bases between them. There are 13 residues in the CDR3. Germline V gene data show CDR1 as SGDLS and CDR2 as YYNGEE. CDR3 DNA sequence: TGTGCCAGCAGCTCGGAGGGTGGTTCACCCCTCCACTTT. Translating gives CASSSEGGSPLHF.

The V and J genes are TRBV11-2 and TRBJ1-5; no firm D call. Germline V lookup: CDR1 SGHAT, CDR2 FQNNGV. The CDR3 covers 12 residues. Trimming cost V 5 bases and J 4 bases, with 6 bases left between them. DNA of the CDR3: TGTGCCAGCAGCGAGGATAATCAGCCCCAGCATTTT. It encodes CASSEDNQPQHF. The variable domain in full, completed from reference TRBV11-2 and TRBJ1-5, reads EAGVAQSPRYKIIEKRQSVAFWCNPISGHATLYWYQQILGQGPKLLIQFQNNGVVDDSQLPKDRFSAERLKGVDSTLKIQPAKLEDSAVYLCASSEDNQPQHFGDGTRLSIL.

This clone was picked up a small number of times. The chain uses TRBV5-1 and TRBJ2-7; 10 nucleotides align to TRBD1. Germline V gene sequence: CDR1 SGHRS, CDR2 YFSETQ. This CDR3 contains 14 residues. V was clipped by 0 bases and J by 5 bases; unmatched bases: 2. CDR3 loop: CASSLGTGGNEQYF. CDR3 nucleotide sequence: TGCGCCAGCAGCTTGGGGACAGGGGGAAACGAGCAGTACTTC.

This clone has only a few counts. CDR3 loop: CASEPHSGGLNEQYF. The CDR3 DNA is TGTGCCAGCGAACCCCACTCCGGAGGGTTAAACGAGCAGTACTTC. The J gene is TRBJ2-7, the V gene TRBV19; a possible D gene is TRBD2 (6 bases). V lost 9 bases and J lost 5, with 23 bases in between. Germline lookup yields CDR1 LNHDA and CDR2 SQIVND (reference sequence). The CDR3 is 15 amino acids.

The chain has TRBV27 and TRBJ1-2; a possible D gene is TRBD1 (5 bases). The CDR3 is 16 residues long. Germline V gene lookup returns CDR1 MNHEY and CDR2 SMNVEV (reference sequence). The ends were cut back, 6 bases at V and 3 bases at J, with 20 bases in the middle. In DNA, the CDR3 is TGTGCCAGCAGGCGAGATCAGGGAAAGTTCGACTATGGCTACACCTTC. It translates to CASRRDQGKFDYGYTF.

V usage is TRBV10-2 and J usage is TRBJ2-1; D uncertain. Trimming took off 10 bases at V and 0 bases at J, with 10 bases between the two ends. Germline V gives CDR1 WSHSY, CDR2 SAAADI. This CDR3 has 13 amino acids. CDR3 sequence: CATTESSYNEQFF. CDR3 in DNA: TGCGCCACCACAGAGAGCTCCTACAATGAGCAGTTCTTC.

For this clone: Mismatch with germline at one junction end may stem from a read error. This chain links TRBV5-1 with TRBJ2-1, with 15 bases lining up with TRBD2. Germline CDR1 is SGHRS and CDR2 is YFSETQ. This CDR3 comprises 17 residues. The DNA of the CDR3 is TGCGCCAGCAGATTGGGACTAGCGGGAGGAGGGAACAATGAGCAGTTCTTC. Encoded protein: CASRLGLAGGGNNEQFF.

The rearrangement links TRBV14 to TRBJ2-3; possible D gene TRBD2, 6 bases. Trimming took 3 bases from V and 7 from J, leaving 11 bases between them. This CDR3 contains 13 residues. Germline values: CDR1 SGHDN, CDR2 FVKESK. The CDR3 region is CASSHLTSNTQYF. In DNA form, the CDR3 reads TGTGCCAGCAGCCACTTGACTAGTAATACGCAGTATTTT. Combining the CDR3 with reference TRBV14 and TRBJ2-3 gives the whole variable domain EAGVTQFPSHSVIEKGQTVTLRCDPISGHDNLYWYRRVMGKEIKFLLHFVKESKQDESGMPNNRFLAERTGGTYSTLKVQPAELEDSGVYFCASSHLTSNTQYFGPGTRLTVL.

The gene calls are TRBV11-2 and TRBJ1-2; the match to TRBD1 covers 9 bases. The CDR3 contains 14 residues. V was pared by 6 bases and J by 7 bases, with 9 bases of the junction left unmatched. CDR1 is SGHAT and CDR2 is FQNNGV in the germline V gene. CDR3 DNA sequence: TGTGCCAGCAGACCTAGGACAGGGGAGGGTGGCTACACCTTC. Its protein product is CASRPRTGEGGYTF. Drawing the rest from reference TRBV11-2 and TRBJ1-2, the complete variable domain is EAGVAQSPRYKIIEKRQSVAFWCNPISGHATLYWYQQILGQGPKLLIQFQNNGVVDDSQLPKDRFSAERLKGVDSTLKIQPAKLEDSAVYLCASRPRTGEGGYTFGSGTRLTVV.

The V and J genes are TRBV9 and TRBJ2-3; 7 positions match TRBD2. This CDR3 contains 16 residues. Per germline, CDR1 SGDLS and CDR2 YYNGEE. The ends lost 0 bases at V and 6 bases at J; junction bases unmatched: 10. In DNA form, the CDR3 reads TGTGCCAGCAGCGTAGCGGCTAGCGGACGACGGGATACGCAGTATTTT. It translates to CASSVAASGRRDTQYF.

The chain is built from TRBV9 and TRBJ2-1; unclear D gene. Trimming shortened V by 0 bases and J by 1 base, and 8 bases separated the two germline ends. The CDR3 totals 15 residues. Germline CDR1 is SGDLS and CDR2 is YYNGEE. CDR3 residues: CASSVEAVSYNEQFF. CDR3 bases: TGTGCCAGCAGCGTAGAGGCGGTTTCCTACAATGAGCAGTTCTTC.

J is TRBJ2-7 and V is TRBV29-1, with D perhaps TRBD2 (6 bases). Germline-derived CDR1 and CDR2 are SQVTM and ANQGSEA. This CDR3 has 14 amino acids. V lost 4 bases and J lost 7, with 20 bases in between. The CDR3: CSVVWLGSGREQYF. The CDR3 bases are TGCAGCGTTGTATGGCTCGGCTCTGGGAGGGAGCAGTACTTC.

This clone has more than one count but fewer than ten. The chain couples TRBV27 to TRBJ2-7; 7 bases match TRBD1. There are 14 residues in the CDR3. V was clipped by 6 bases and J by 2 bases; unmatched bases: 7. CDR1 MNHEY and CDR2 SMNVEV come from the germline V gene (reference sequence). CDR3 sequence reads: CASSLKGAAYEQYF. The CDR3, as DNA: TGTGCCAGCAGCCTAAAGGGGGCAGCCTACGAGCAGTACTTC.

This chain joins TRBV7-2 and TRBJ2-1; D is perhaps TRBD2 (5 bases). The CDR3 loop spans 13 amino acids. CDR1 is SGHTA and CDR2 is FQGNSA in the germline V gene. V dropped 3 bases and J dropped 10 bases, with 13 bases sitting between them. CDR3 region: CASSLDWTGEQFF. CDR3 coding DNA: TGTGCCAGCAGCTTGGACTGGACGGGCGAGCAGTTCTTC.

This sequence joins TRBV18 and TRBJ2-7; the D is unclear. The germline V gene encodes CDR1 KGHSH and CDR2 LQKENI. There are 12 residues in the CDR3. Trimming pared 3 bases from V and 0 bases from J, leaving 3 bases between. CDR3 sequence reads: CASSPYSYEQYF. The DNA for the CDR3 is TGTGCCAGCTCACCGTACTCCTACGAGCAGTACTTC.

The rearrangement links TRBV19 to TRBJ2-5; D perhaps matches TRBD1 (6 bases). The CDR3 covers 17 residues. CDR1 LNHDA and CDR2 SQIVND come from the germline V gene (reference sequence). Trimming removed 1 base from V and 5 bases from J, with 20 bases in between. CDR3 DNA: TGTGCCAGTAGTATAGGGGTGGCGGCACAGGGTGAGGAGACCCAGTACTTC. Its protein is CASSIGVAAQGEETQYF. The complete variable domain, with remaining parts taken from reference TRBV19 and TRBJ2-5, reads DGGITQSPKYLFRKEGQNVTLSCEQNLNHDAMYWYRQDPGQGLRLIYYSQIVNDFQKGDIAEGYSVSREKKESFPLTVTSAQKNPTAFYLCASSIGVAAQGEETQYFGPGTRLLVL.

The J gene is TRBJ1-1, the V gene TRBV6-4; D remains ambiguous. Per the germline V gene, CDR1 is MRHNA and CDR2 is SNTAGT. This CDR3 has 14 residues. Between the trimmed V and J ends, which lost 7 bases and 1 base, there was a span of 13 bases. CDR3 sequence (DNA): TGTGCCAGCACTACAGACCTCGGGAACACTGAAGCTTTCTTT. It is translated as CASTTDLGNTEAFF.